The present T cell receptor beta chain was sequenced within a study of lung T cells in sarcoidosis with Löfgren's syndrome. The CDR3 runs to 13 residues. Trimming stripped 3 bases from V and 8 bases from J, with 13 bases between. Germline-derived CDR1 and CDR2 are MDHEN and SYDVKM. This clonotype is labeled as medium-sized (0.01 to 0.1%). From the reads, TCRdb called clonotypes with MiXCR, one entry per CDR3 protein. The table has 15,000 to 25,000 distinct CDR3 sequences, 21% seen once; the top ten hold around 0.77%. The receptor was isolated from a human donor with sarcoidosis (Löfgren's syndrome or another form), or a control subject (not recorded which). Specimen: CD4+ T cells from bronchoalveolar lavage. The rearrangement links TRBV28 to TRBJ1-1; maybe TRBD1 (6 bases). CDR3 DNA sequence: TGTGCCAGCAGTTTGGTCAGGGGTCGCGAAGCTTTCTTT. Its translation is CASSLVRGREAFF. The complete variable domain, with remaining parts taken from reference TRBV28 and TRBJ1-1, reads DVKVTQSSRYLVKRTGEKVFLECVQDMDHENMFWYRQDPGLGLRLIYFSYDVKMKEKGDIPEGYSVSREKKERFSLILESASTNQTSMYLCASSLVRGREAFFGQGTRLTVV.